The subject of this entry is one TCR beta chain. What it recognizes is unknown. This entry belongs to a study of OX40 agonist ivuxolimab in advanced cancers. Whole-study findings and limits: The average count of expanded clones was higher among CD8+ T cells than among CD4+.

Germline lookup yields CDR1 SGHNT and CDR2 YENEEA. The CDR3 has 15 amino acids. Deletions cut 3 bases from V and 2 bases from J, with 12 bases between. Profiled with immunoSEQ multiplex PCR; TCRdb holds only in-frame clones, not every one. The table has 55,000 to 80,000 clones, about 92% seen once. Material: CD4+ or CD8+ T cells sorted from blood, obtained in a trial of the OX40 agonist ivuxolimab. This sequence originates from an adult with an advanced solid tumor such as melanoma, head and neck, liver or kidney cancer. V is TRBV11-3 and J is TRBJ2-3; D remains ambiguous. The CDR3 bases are TGTGCCAGCAGCTTGTTGATGGCCGACACAGATACGCAGTATTTT. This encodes CASSLLMADTDTQYF.